The rows below give T cell receptor beta chains drawn from one sample of a study of CD8+CD57+ T cells in acquired aplastic anemia. From the reads, TCRdb called clonotypes with MiXCR, one entry per CDR3 protein. This table has around 200,000 distinct CDR3 sequences, 48% appearing once. The sequencing input was sorted CD4+, CD8+, or CD8+CD57+ T cells (not recorded which) from PBMCs. The receptors were sampled from a human donor with aplastic anemia. The CDR3 runs from the conserved cysteine through the conserved F or W. A D gene is named only where the DNA matches it firmly. Clone sizes are given selectively: once, few, many, or a class where the clone is expanded.

>TRBJ1-2|-|TRBV2|-
TGTGCCAGCAGTGATTTTAGGTCGGAGAACTATGGCTACACCTTC
CASSDFRSENYGYTF
>TRBJ2-7|medium-sized|TRBV7-6|TRBD1
TGTGCCAGCAGCTTAGCGACCGGGACAGGGGGCTCCGAGCAGTACTTC
CASSLATGTGGSEQYF
>TRBJ2-6|-|TRBV4-2|-
TGTGCCAGCAGCCAAGAGGGAACTAACTCTGGGGCCAACGTCCTGACTTTC
CASSQEGTNSGANVLTF
>TRBJ1-5|-|TRBV2|-
TGTGCCAGCAGTGTGGAAAGGGTGAGCGATCAGCCCCAGCATTTT
CASSVERVSDQPQHF
>TRBJ2-3|-|TRBV24-1|-
TGCGCCACCCCCGATCCGCGGCCTACGCAGTATTTT
CATPDPRPTQYF
>TRBJ1-5|-|TRBV19|-
TGTGCCAGTAGTGATCGACGGGATTATCAGCCCCAGCATTTT
CASSDRRDYQPQHF
>TRBJ1-6|many|TRBV20-1|TRBD1
TGCAGTGCTAGGGAACCGGGACAGGGAGTTTATAATTCACCCCTCCCCTTT
CSAREPGQGVYNSPLPF
>TRBJ1-2|many|TRBV4-1|-
TGCGCCAGCAGCAAGATCGGGGAGGGGGACTATGGCTACACCTTC
CASSKIGEGDYGYTF
>TRBJ2-7|-|TRBV14|-
TGTGCCAGCAGTTCCGTCGCCAGAGGCTACGAGCAGTACTTC
CASSSVARGYEQYF
>TRBJ2-7|few|TRBV2|-
TGTGCCAGCAGTACAGTTATCGACGAGCAGTACTTC
CASSTVIDEQYF
>TRBJ1-1|many|TRBV12-3/TRBV12-4|-
TGTGCCAGCAGTTTGGTAACGAGGGGGGGAGCTTTCTTT
CASSLVTRGGAFF
>TRBJ2-5|few|TRBV9|-
TGTGCCAGCAGCGTAGAAGGGCAGGGGGAGACCCAGTACTTC
CASSVEGQGETQYF
>TRBJ2-1|-|TRBV10-3|TRBD2
TGTGCCATCAATCCAGCGGGGGGGAGCTCCTACAATGAGCAGTTCTTC
CAINPAGGSSYNEQFF
>TRBJ1-1|-|TRBV3-1|-
TGTGCCAGCAGCCTTAGACAAGCTGATGAAGCTTTCTTT
CASSLRQADEAFF
>TRBJ2-7|-|TRBV9|TRBD1
TGTGCCAGCAGCGTGGGACAGGAACCTCCCTACGAGCAGTACTTC
CASSVGQEPPYEQYF
>TRBJ1-6|many|TRBV6-1|-
TGTGCCAGCAGTCCCACCAATTCACCCCTCCACTTT
CASSPTNSPLHF
>TRBJ2-7|many|TRBV29-1|TRBD1
TGCAGCGCCGGAACCGGGACAGGGAACGAGCAGTACTTC
CSAGTGTGNEQYF
>TRBJ2-7|-|TRBV14|-
TGTGCCAGCAGCCAATCTCTGGGGACCGAGCAGTACTTC
CASSQSLGTEQYF
>TRBJ1-5|-|TRBV7-8|-
TGTGCCAGCAGCCCCTCGCTTGGGGGCAATCAGCCCCAGCATTTT
CASSPSLGGNQPQHF
>TRBJ1-3|-|TRBV19|-
TGTGCCAGTAGTACGGGGTATACTGGAAACACCATATATTTT
CASSTGYTGNTIYF
>TRBJ2-2|many|TRBV20-1|-
TGCAGTGCTAGACCGGGGAAGAACACCGGGGAGCTGTTTTTT
CSARPGKNTGELFF
>TRBJ1-1|few|TRBV29-1|-
TGCAGCGTTGGGCTGTGGGACGGACCAAACACTGAAGCTTTCTTT
CSVGLWDGPNTEAFF
>TRBJ1-3|-|TRBV24-1|-
TGTGCCACCAGTTTACGAGACGGAAACACCATATATTTT
CATSLRDGNTIYF
>TRBJ2-3|few|TRBV7-3|-
TGTGCCAGCCGGCAGGATGGGACAGATACGCAGTATTTT
CASRQDGTDTQYF
>TRBJ2-7|-|TRBV7-3|-
TGTGCCAGCAGCTTGGGTCACACATCCTACGAGCAGTACTTC
CASSLGHTSYEQYF
>TRBJ2-7|-|TRBV24-1|TRBD1
TGTGCCAGCCGACCGGGACAGGGGGGCGAGCAGTACTTC
CASRPGQGGEQYF
>TRBJ2-5|-|TRBV19|-
TGTGCCTCCCTCCGACCAGGGGTGGGAGAGACCCAGTACTTC
CASLRPGVGETQYF
>TRBJ1-5|few|TRBV24-1|-
TGTGCCACCAGCGCTGTTAGCAATCAGCCCCAGCATTTT
CATSAVSNQPQHF
>TRBJ2-4|-|TRBV4-1|-
TGCGCCAGCAGCCAAGGGGGGATGCCGGGCGCTTCGAACATTCAGTACTTC
CASSQGGMPGASNIQYF
>TRBJ1-3|-|TRBV15|-
TGTGCCACCAGCAGAGATCGCAACACCATATATTTT
CATSRDRNTIYF
>TRBJ1-1|few|TRBV10-2|-
TGCGCCAGCAGTGAGGACATGAACACTGAAGCTTTCTTT
CASSEDMNTEAFF
>TRBJ2-1|few|TRBV27|TRBD1
TGTGCCAGCAGCCCCAGGGGGATGGAGTACAATGAGCAGTTCTTC
CASSPRGMEYNEQFF
>TRBJ2-2|-|TRBV12-3/TRBV12-4|TRBD1
TGTGCCAGCAGTCACCCGGGACAGGGGAAGGACGGGGAGCTGTTTTTT
CASSHPGQGKDGELFF
>TRBJ1-2|-|TRBV29-1|-
TGCAGCGTTGGGGATTGGGTAGGCTATGGCTACACCTTC
CSVGDWVGYGYTF
>TRBJ2-7|-|TRBV3-1|-
TGTGCCAGCAGCCAAGCAACAGGTTATCCTACCTCCTACGAGCAGTACTTC
CASSQATGYPTSYEQYF
>TRBJ1-3|many|TRBV6-1|TRBD1
TGTGCCAGCACCCGGACAGGGGATACTAACACCATATATTTT
CASTRTGDTNTIYF
>TRBJ1-2|once|TRBV2|-
TGTGCCAGCAGTGACGAGCAGCGAACTAACTATGGCTACACCTTC
CASSDEQRTNYGYTF
>TRBJ2-3|-|TRBV7-3|-
TGTGCCAGCAGCAAAGACAGCCTGGGCACAGATACGCAGTATTTT
CASSKDSLGTDTQYF
>TRBJ1-1|few|TRBV20-1|-
TGCAGTGGAGGGAGAACAGGGAACACTGAAGCTTTCTTT
CSGGRTGNTEAFF
>TRBJ2-7|many|TRBV6-1|-
TGTGCCAGCAGTGAAAGGGGTATCGTTGACGAGCAGTACTTC
CASSERGIVDEQYF
>TRBJ2-3|-|TRBV15|-
TGTGCCACCAGCAGAGAAAGAACAGATACGCAGTATTTT
CATSRERTDTQYF
>TRBJ2-1|-|TRBV7-7|-
TGTGCTAGCAGCTTAGACAGAAACAATGAGCAGTTCTTC
CASSLDRNNEQFF
>TRBJ2-7|many|TRBV11-2|TRBD1
TGTGCCAGCAGCGCCCCACAGGGGGCGAGCTCCTACGAGCAGTACTTC
CASSAPQGASSYEQYF
>TRBJ1-1|-|TRBV7-9|-
TGTGCCAGCAGGACAGACTTTGAAGCTTTCTTT
CASRTDFEAFF
>TRBJ2-7|many|TRBV11-2|-
TGTGCCAGCAGCTTGAACACAGGGAGCTACGAGCAGTACTTC
CASSLNTGSYEQYF
>TRBJ1-2|-|TRBV7-9|TRBD1
TGTGCCAGCAGCGGCACCGGGACAGGGGAACGTGGCTACACCTTC
CASSGTGTGERGYTF